Below, one T cell receptor (beta chain) is given with its context. Noted time point: newly diagnosed GD, antithyroid drugs for less than 3 months. PBMC-derived RNA was used for the TCR library. Construction of the TCR beta libraries employed iRepertoire HTBI primers in conjunction with Arm-PCR of CDR3 regions. TCRdb fed the multiplex PCR reads into MiXCR, producing one record per CDR3 protein. The sample consists of about 530,000 distinct CDR3 sequences, 15% to 20% of them appearing once. This record belongs to a study of regulatory T cells in long-lasting Graves disease. Overall study: Duration of antithyroid drug therapy among newly diagnosed Graves' patients was under 3 months.

This CDR3 contains 16 residues. V trimming: 0 bases; J trimming: 3 bases; junction bases outside the gene matches: 7. Germline CDR1 and CDR2: DFQATT and SNEGSKA (reference sequence). In addition, the sample was reused for a study of T cells in Graves' hyperthyroidism and ophthalmopathy.

This receptor was identified in a woman aged 40 to 65 with Graves disease. Sequencing was performed on peripheral blood mononuclear cells (PBMCs), taken at new diagnosis, from a patient treated with antithyroid drugs. J is TRBJ2-2 and V is TRBV20-1; 7 bases map to TRBD1. The CDR3 nucleotides are TGCAGTGCTAGAGATAGGCCCCAGGGGGACACCGGGGAGCTGTTTTTT. Residues: CSARDRPQGDTGELFF.